This T cell receptor beta chain came from a study of T cell responses to AZD1222 COVID-19 vaccine. Overall study: Some second doses came at about 4 weeks and others at about 12 weeks; these were pooled. Study-wide points: Rises in breadth and depth of Spike-specific TCRs came after two AZD1222 doses.

Repertoires were generated with immunoSEQ multiplex PCR, while TCRdb's copy carries only in-frame clones and drops some. Of fewer than 200,000 clones detected, about 90% appear once; the ten largest clones hold approximately 1.9%. On this clone: The antigen is undetermined.

The sequence came from an adult in good health. The material was peripheral blood, obtained on day 0 of AZD1222 vaccination.

The CDR3 DNA reads as TGTGCCAGCAGCGTAGGTCCGGATAGCAATCAGCCCCAGCATTTT. It specifies CASSVGPDSNQPQHF. This chain links TRBV9 with TRBJ1-5; D not certain. The germline CDR1 and CDR2 sequences are SGDLS and YYNGEE. Trimming stripped 0 bases from V and 0 bases from J, with 7 bases between. The CDR3 has 15 residues.